The 22 T cell receptor beta chains below all came from one sample that was sequenced in a study of beta chain features in type 1 diabetes. TCRB transcripts that were expressed got sequenced, as all of the isolated RNA had been reverse transcribed. Libraries were prepared by immunoSEQ multiplex PCR; TCRdb keeps only in-frame clonotypes and omits some of them. The sample consists of about 60,000 clones, about three fifths of them appearing once. Sequencing was done on a sample of Tregs from blood. These receptors were collected from a young woman in good health.

This chain links TRBV6-6 with TRBJ2-7; a possible D gene is TRBD1 (5 bases). CDR3 length: 14 amino acids. CDR1 is MNHNY and CDR2 is SVGAGI in the germline V gene (reference sequence). Trimming cost V 0 bases and J 1 base, with 7 bases left between them. The CDR3 region has the DNA TGTGCCAGCAGTTACTCGCAGGGATCCTACGAGCAGTACTTC. Translation gives CASSYSQGSYEQYF.

The chain recombines TRBV6-4 with TRBJ2-7; D is perhaps TRBD2 (6 bases). The CDR3 totals 14 residues. The germline V and J ends were trimmed by 6 bases and 0 bases, with 12 bases remaining between them. CDR1 MRHNA and CDR2 SNTAGT come from the germline V gene. CDR3 sequence (DNA): TGTGCCAGCAGCCCGGAAGCGGGCTCCTACGAGCAGTACTTC. Translating gives CASSPEAGSYEQYF.

The J gene is TRBJ2-2, the V gene TRBV9; a weak D match, TRBD1 (5 bases). The germline V gene encodes CDR1 SGDLS and CDR2 YYNGEE. The V gene lost 0 bases and the J gene lost 6 bases, with 9 bases spanning the gap. The CDR3 totals 14 residues. This CDR3 is CASSVASGPGELFF. CDR3 nucleotide sequence: TGTGCCAGCAGCGTAGCTTCAGGGCCCGGGGAGCTGTTTTTT.

The CDR3: CASSPELAESYEQYF. The DNA for the CDR3 is TGCGCCAGCAGCCCAGAGCTAGCGGAGAGCTACGAGCAGTACTTC. The chain has TRBV5-1 and TRBJ2-7, with 7 bases that match TRBD2. Losses at the gene ends were 4 bases for V and 3 bases for J; bases not matched to a gene: 10. Germline V lookup: CDR1 SGHRS, CDR2 YFSETQ. The CDR3 length is 15 residues.

The J gene is TRBJ2-1, the V gene TRBV7-9; possibly TRBD2 for D (6 bases). From germline, CDR1 is SEHNR and CDR2 FQNEAQ (reference sequence). The CDR3 sequence is 16 residues long. V was trimmed by 5 bases and J by 0 bases, leaving 14 bases between them. CDR3 sequence reads: CASSRLAPSSYNEQFF. The CDR3 DNA follows: TGTGCCAGCAGCCGTCTAGCGCCGAGCTCCTACAATGAGCAGTTCTTC.

On this clone: Other DNA sequences in the sample encode the same CDR3. This sequence joins TRBV5-1 and TRBJ1-1; TRBD1 is a possible D gene (6 bases). Trimming cost V 0 bases and J 1 base, with 16 bases left between them. CDR3 length: 17 residues. From germline, CDR1 is SGHRS and CDR2 YFSETQ. The CDR3 reads CASSLGGGGPQNTEAFF. CDR3 nucleotide sequence: TGCGCCAGCAGCTTGGGAGGGGGGGGACCCCAGAACACTGAAGCTTTCTTT.

This clone was seen more than once but under ten times. The J gene is TRBJ1-2, the V gene TRBV30; possible D gene TRBD1, 6 bases. Trimming removed 8 bases at V and 7 bases at J, with 11 bases between. The CDR3 covers 10 residues. Germline values: CDR1 GTSNPN, CDR2 SVGIG (reference sequence). The CDR3 region is CAARDTGYTF. In DNA form, the CDR3 reads TGTGCCGCCCGGGACACTGGCTACACCTTC.

The V call is TRBV7-9, the J call TRBJ2-3; maybe TRBD2 (6 bases). This CDR3 has 17 residues. Germline V gene lookup returns CDR1 SEHNR and CDR2 FQNEAQ (reference sequence). V was shortened by 3 bases and J by 4 bases, with 20 bases between the two germline ends. The CDR3 reads CASSFGSRARLADTQYF. CDR3 nucleotide sequence: TGTGCCAGCAGCTTCGGGAGCCGGGCCCGCCTCGCAGATACGCAGTATTTT.

This CDR3 reads CASSYSNRGSAPLHF. The DNA for the CDR3 is TGTGCCAGCAGTTACTCGAACAGGGGCTCGGCTCCCCTCCACTTT. The chain uses TRBV6-5 and TRBJ1-6; 7 bases line up with TRBD1. The CDR3 runs 15 residues. J gave up 13 bases and V 0 bases, and 9 bases lay outside the gene matches. CDR1 is MNHEY, CDR2 SVGAGI, per germline.

The rearrangement links TRBV30 to TRBJ2-5; TRBD2 agrees at 8 bases. In germline, CDR1 is GTSNPN, CDR2 SVGIG (reference sequence). The ends lost 0 bases at V and 2 bases at J; junction bases unmatched: 5. The CDR3 is made up of 15 amino acids. The CDR3 loop reads CAWSVGSGKQETQYF. The DNA of the CDR3 is TGTGCCTGGAGTGTAGGTAGCGGGAAGCAAGAGACCCAGTACTTC.

This rearrangement joins TRBV5-1 to TRBJ2-3, with a tentative D call TRBD2 (5 bases). CDR1 is SGHRS, CDR2 YFSETQ, per germline. This CDR3 has 17 amino acids. Trimming cost V 0 bases and J 6 bases, with 20 bases left between them. The CDR3, as DNA: TGCGCCAGCAGCTTGGCTGGCGGGCATCCACGCGGGGATACGCAGTATTTT. It encodes CASSLAGGHPRGDTQYF.

V and J are TRBV5-1 and TRBJ2-7; D might be TRBD1 (5 bases). The CDR3 covers 15 residues. Trimming cost V 2 bases and J 0 bases, with 12 bases left between them. Germline V lookup: CDR1 SGHRS, CDR2 YFSETQ. The CDR3 sequence is CASSLGHTSSYEQYF. The CDR3 DNA follows: TGCGCCAGCAGCTTAGGACATACCAGCTCCTACGAGCAGTACTTC.

This clone was seen a few times. The rearrangement joins TRBV30 to TRBJ2-1; the D gene is possibly TRBD1 (7 bases). This CDR3 comprises 13 residues. The germline V gene has CDR1 GTSNPN and CDR2 SVGIG (reference sequence). Between the trimmed V and J ends, which lost 8 bases and 5 bases, there was a span of 16 bases. DNA for the CDR3: TGTGCCGGATGGGGGGACAGCAACAATGAGCAGTTCTTC. As protein: CAGWGDSNNEQFF.

The rearrangement links TRBV5-1 to TRBJ2-2, with a weak D call TRBD1 (7 bases). The CDR3 consists of 14 residues. Germline V gene lookup returns CDR1 SGHRS and CDR2 YFSETQ. Deletions cut 7 bases from V and 5 bases from J, with 15 bases between. CDR3 nucleotides: TGCGCCAGCGGGAGGCAGGGGGAGACCGGGGAGCTGTTTTTT. Amino acid sequence: CASGRQGETGELFF.

The chain links TRBV29-1 to TRBJ1-2; 11 positions match TRBD1. CDR3 size: 13 residues. Per the germline V gene, CDR1 is SQVTM and CDR2 is ANQGSEA. V was pared by 7 bases and J by 2 bases, with 3 bases of the junction left unmatched. The CDR3 loop reads CSAGQGANYGYTF. DNA for the CDR3: TGCAGCGCCGGACAGGGGGCGAACTATGGCTACACCTTC.

The chain has TRBV6-1 and TRBJ2-7, with 7 bases that match TRBD2. Unmatched junction bases numbered 4, after V lost 2 bases and J lost 12 bases. Germline V CDR1 and CDR2: MNHNS, SASEGT. The length of the CDR3 is 11 residues. CDR3 protein: CASSEPGGGYF. The CDR3, as DNA: TGTGCCAGCAGTGAACCCGGCGGGGGGTACTTC.

The V call is TRBV29-1, the J call TRBJ1-5, with 8 bases lining up with TRBD1. Trimming cost V 6 bases and J 5 bases; bases outside gene matches: 3. The CDR3 runs to 12 residues. Per germline, CDR1 SQVTM and CDR2 ANQGSEA. The CDR3 here is CSVMTGDQPQHF. The CDR3 DNA follows: TGCAGCGTAATGACAGGGGATCAGCCCCAGCATTTT.

This clone turned up a few times. J is TRBJ1-5 and V is TRBV5-1; the match to TRBD1 covers 10 bases. The CDR3 covers 15 residues. V gave up 4 bases and J gave up 4 bases; unmatched junction bases: 5. Germline V gene lookup returns CDR1 SGHRS and CDR2 YFSETQ. The DNA of the CDR3 is TGCGCCAGCAGCCCGGGACAGGGGTGGAATCAGCCCCAGCATTTT. Protein: CASSPGQGWNQPQHF.

This clone was seen a single time. This chain uses TRBV5-6 with TRBJ2-1; the match to TRBD2 covers 8 bases. The germline V gene encodes CDR1 SGHDT and CDR2 YYEEEE. V trimming: 2 bases; J trimming: 16 bases; junction bases outside the gene matches: 17. The CDR3 runs to 15 residues. The CDR3 loop is CASSLWGREGRSSFF. The CDR3, as DNA: TGTGCCAGCAGCTTATGGGGCCGGGAGGGCCGCAGTAGTTTCTTC.

J is TRBJ1-2 and V is TRBV10-3; tentative D call: TRBD1 (6 bases). The length of the CDR3 is 14 residues. Deletions cut 3 bases from V and 0 bases from J, with 8 bases between. The germline V gene encodes CDR1 ENHRY and CDR2 SYGVKD. CDR3 nucleotides: TGTGCCATCAGTGAACAGGGCTCTAACTATGGCTACACCTTC. Amino acids: CAISEQGSNYGYTF.

With respect to this clone: Other nucleotide sequences from this sample produce the same CDR3. The chain is built from TRBV5-1 and TRBJ1-4, with a tentative D call TRBD1 (5 bases). Trimming left V 2 bases short and J 6 bases short, with 11 bases between. Germline V lookup: CDR1 SGHRS, CDR2 YFSETQ. The CDR3 totals 14 residues. The CDR3 loop reads CASSLLGRDEKLFF. In nucleotides, the CDR3 is TGCGCCAGCAGCTTACTGGGGCGCGATGAAAAACTGTTTTTT.

This chain joins TRBV29-1 and TRBJ2-5; 10 positions match TRBD1. Judging by the DNA end, TRBJ2-7 fits better; the J call may be wrong. This CDR3 is 13 amino acids long. From germline, CDR1 is SQVTM and CDR2 ANQGSEA. CDR3 in amino acids: CSVGGQGLYEQYF. CDR3 DNA: TGCAGCGTTGGGGGACAGGGGTTATACGAGCAGTACTTC.